Listed here are 10 T cell receptor beta chains from one sample, sequenced in a study of beta chain features in type 1 diabetes. TCRB transcripts that were expressed got sequenced, as all of the isolated RNA had been reverse transcribed. TCRdb's table, derived via immunoSEQ multiplex PCR, lists solely in-frame clones and lacks some. Of about 360,000 clones listed, approximately 12% are singletons. The sequencing sample was made of naive CD4+ T cells from blood. These TCRs come from a man aged 18 to 29 in good health.

Only a few counts were recorded for this clone. The J gene is TRBJ2-7, the V gene TRBV11-1, with a weak D call TRBD1 (6 bases). The CDR3 extends over 13 amino acids. The germline V gene encodes CDR1 SGHAT and CDR2 FQDESV (reference sequence). V was clipped by 4 bases and J by 4 bases, with 11 bases between them. The CDR3 coding sequence is TGTGCCAGCAGCTACAGGGAATCGTACGAGCAGTACTTC. Translated: CASSYRESYEQYF.

In its sample, this clone was seen a few times. The CDR3 DNA reads TGTGCCTGGAGTGTACTCTATAGCACAGATACGCAGTATTTT. Amino acids: CAWSVLYSTDTQYF. V usage is TRBV30 and J usage is TRBJ2-3, with unresolved D. In germline, CDR1 is GTSNPN, CDR2 SVGIG (reference sequence). The CDR3 is 14 residues long. Trimming stripped 0 bases from V and 0 bases from J, with 7 bases between.

The sample holds a few counts of this clone. The chain employs TRBV28 and TRBJ2-5; 9 bases fit TRBD1. CDR3 length: 16 residues. Germline V gives CDR1 MDHEN, CDR2 SYDVKM. V lost 1 base, J lost 5 bases, and 8 bases stayed unmatched. CDR3 loop: CASSLSTGTGRETQYF. CDR3 nucleotides: TGTGCCAGCAGTTTATCAACCGGGACAGGGAGGGAGACCCAGTACTTC.

This clone came up a few times. The chain combines TRBV7-2 with TRBJ1-2; 7 bases match TRBD1. CDR3 length: 14 residues. Per germline, CDR1 SGHTA and CDR2 FQGNSA. V shed 1 base, J shed 7 bases, and the junction held 6 bases outside the gene matches. The CDR3 reads CASSLGGTVRGYTF. The CDR3 nucleotides read TGTGCCAGCAGCTTAGGAGGGACAGTTCGTGGCTACACCTTC.

The chain combines TRBV18 with TRBJ1-5; D remains unclear. Germline V gene sequence: CDR1 KGHSH, CDR2 LQKENI. V lost 3 bases to trimming and J lost 0 bases, with 6 bases between them. This CDR3 comprises 14 residues. The chain's CDR3 is CASSPRDSNQPQHF. In DNA form, the CDR3 reads TGTGCCAGCTCACCGCGAGATAGCAATCAGCCCCAGCATTTT.

This clone was found a few times. The chain is built from TRBV28 and TRBJ1-2; TRBD1 is a possible D gene (5 bases). Per germline, CDR1 MDHEN and CDR2 SYDVKM. This CDR3 region has 13 residues. Deletions cut 10 bases from V and 0 bases from J, with 12 bases between. The CDR3 DNA sequence: TGTGCCATCACAGGTTACCCTAACTATGGCTACACCTTC. Its translation is CAITGYPNYGYTF.

The CDR3, as DNA: TGTGCCAGCGTCGCGGGACAGAACAATGAGCAGTTCTTC. Its protein product is CASVAGQNNEQFF. V is TRBV6-1 and J is TRBJ2-1, with D possibly TRBD1 on 7 matching bases. Germline V gene sequence: CDR1 MNHNS, CDR2 SASEGT. The CDR3 is 13 residues long. V lost 8 bases to trimming and J lost 5 bases, with 13 bases between them.

The rearrangement links TRBV7-2 to TRBJ2-7; a possible D gene is TRBD1 (5 bases). Germline CDR1 and CDR2: SGHTA and FQGNSA. The CDR3 runs to 13 residues. V dropped 0 bases and J dropped 4 bases, with 7 bases sitting between them. For the CDR3, the DNA is TGTGCCAGCAGCTTAGCCGGACAATACGAGCAGTACTTC. Translating it yields CASSLAGQYEQYF.

This chain joins TRBV5-1 and TRBJ2-3, with D perhaps matching TRBD1 (6 bases). This CDR3 is 15 amino acids long. Germline CDR1 reads SGHRS; CDR2 reads YFSETQ. With 0 bases removed from V and 2 bases from J, the gap between germline ends came to 10 bases. The CDR3 reads CASSLAGANTDTQYF. CDR3 nucleotides: TGCGCCAGCAGCTTGGCAGGGGCTAACACAGATACGCAGTATTTT. Looking up the rest from reference TRBV5-1 and TRBJ2-3 gives the full variable domain: KAGVTQTPRYLIKTRGQQVTLSCSPISGHRSVSWYQQTPGQGLQFLFEYFSETQRNKGNFPGRFSGRQFSNSRSEMNVSTLELGDSALYLCASSLAGANTDTQYFGPGTRLTVL.

The chain employs TRBV28 and TRBJ1-2; D ambiguous. Trimming removed 6 bases at V and 1 base at J, with 12 bases between. Per germline, CDR1 MDHEN and CDR2 SYDVKM. This CDR3 comprises 14 residues. The DNA of the CDR3 is TGTGCCAGCAGCGTACTCCGGGGTAACTATGGCTACACCTTC. Protein product: CASSVLRGNYGYTF.